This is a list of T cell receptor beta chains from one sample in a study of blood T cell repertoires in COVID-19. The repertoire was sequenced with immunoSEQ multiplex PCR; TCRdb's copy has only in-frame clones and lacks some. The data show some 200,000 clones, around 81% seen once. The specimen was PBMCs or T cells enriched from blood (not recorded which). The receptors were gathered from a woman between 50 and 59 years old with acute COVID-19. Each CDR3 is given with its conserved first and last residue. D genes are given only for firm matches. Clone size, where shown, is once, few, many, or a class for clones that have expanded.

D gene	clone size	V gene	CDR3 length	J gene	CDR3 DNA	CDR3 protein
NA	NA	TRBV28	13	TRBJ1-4	TGTGCCAGCCAATTGGGGGGGCATGAAAAACTGTTTTTT	CASQLGGHEKLFF
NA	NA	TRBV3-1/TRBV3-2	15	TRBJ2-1	TGTGCCAGCAGCCTGACGGACAGCTCCTACAATGAGCAGTTCTTC	CASSLTDSSYNEQFF
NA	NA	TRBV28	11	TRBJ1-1	TGTGCCAGCAGTTCTTTCGCTGAAGCTTTCTTT	CASSSFAEAFF
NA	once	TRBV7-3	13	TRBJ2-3	TGTGCCAGCAGCCCGTGGGGGGACGATACGCAGTATTTT	CASSPWGDDTQYF
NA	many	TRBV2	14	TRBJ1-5	TGTGCCAGCAGTGAAAGTGGGTTCGGGCAGCCCCAGCATTTT	CASSESGFGQPQHF
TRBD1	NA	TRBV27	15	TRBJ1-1	TGTGCCAGCAGTTTATCGCAGGGGGCTGAGACTGAAGCTTTCTTT	CASSLSQGAETEAFF
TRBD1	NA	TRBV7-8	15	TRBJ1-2	TGTGCCAGCAGCTTAATGGGGGACAGCGATCTTGGCTACACCTTC	CASSLMGDSDLGYTF
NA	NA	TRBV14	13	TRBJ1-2	TGTGCCAGCAGCCTCTTTAACATCGATGGCTACACCTTC	CASSLFNIDGYTF
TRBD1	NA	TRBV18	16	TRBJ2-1	TGTGCCAGCTCACCACCGACGGACAGGACCCGCGGAGAGCAGTTCTTC	CASSPPTDRTRGEQFF
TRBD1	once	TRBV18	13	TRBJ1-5	TGTGCCAGCTCTCCCGACAGGGAGCAGCCCCAGCATTTT	CASSPDREQPQHF
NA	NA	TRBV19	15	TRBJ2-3	TGTGCCAGTAGAATATATGCGGGTAGCACAGATACGCAGTATTTT	CASRIYAGSTDTQYF
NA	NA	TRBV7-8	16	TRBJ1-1	TGTGCCAGCAGCTTAGACCCTAATTGGGCAGGGGTAAGAGCTTTCTTT	CASSLDPNWAGVRAFF
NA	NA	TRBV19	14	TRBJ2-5	TGTGCCAGTAGTTTTACGAGCGGTGGTGAGACCCAGTACTTC	CASSFTSGGETQYF
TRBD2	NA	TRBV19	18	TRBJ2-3	TGTGCCAGTAGTATTCTGACTAGCGGGGGAGGAACGACAGATACGCAGTATTTT	CASSILTSGGGTTDTQYF
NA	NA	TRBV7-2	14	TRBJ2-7	TGTGCCAGCAGTCTAGACAGGCCGTCCTACGAGCAGTACTTC	CASSLDRPSYEQYF
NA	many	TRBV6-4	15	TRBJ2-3	TGTGCCAGCAGTGTGGTTGGCGGGACCGGAGATACGCAGTATTTT	CASSVVGGTGDTQYF
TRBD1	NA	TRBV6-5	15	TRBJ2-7	TGTGCCAGCAGGCCCACTGGACAGGGTATCTACGAGCAGTACTTC	CASRPTGQGIYEQYF
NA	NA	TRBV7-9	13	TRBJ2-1	TGTGCCAGCAGCCTGACAGCTAACAATGAGCAGTTCTTC	CASSLTANNEQFF
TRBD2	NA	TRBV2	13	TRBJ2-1	TGTGCCAGCTTGGGAGGGGAGGGGAATGAACAGTTCTTC	CASLGGEGNEQFF
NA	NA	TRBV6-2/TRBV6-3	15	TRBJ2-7	TGTGCCAGCAGTCGTGCAGGGAAGGCGGCCTACGAGCAGTACTTC	CASSRAGKAAYEQYF
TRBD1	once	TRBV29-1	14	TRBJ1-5	TGCAGCGTTGGGACAGGGCTTGCCGGTCAGCCCCAGCATTTT	CSVGTGLAGQPQHF
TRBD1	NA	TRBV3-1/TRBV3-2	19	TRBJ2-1	TGTGCCAGCACTTTTACAAACCGGGACAGGTTAGGATCCTACAATGAGCAGTTCTTC	CASTFTNRDRLGSYNEQFF
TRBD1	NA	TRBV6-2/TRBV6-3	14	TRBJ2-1	TGTGCCAGCAGTAAGGGACAGGTGGGCAATGAGCAGTTCTTC	CASSKGQVGNEQFF
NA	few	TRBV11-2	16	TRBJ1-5	TGTGCCAGCAGCTCAGGACAGACTTATAGCAATCAGCCCCAGCATTTT	CASSSGQTYSNQPQHF
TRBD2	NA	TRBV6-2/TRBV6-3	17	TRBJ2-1	TGTGCCAGCAGTTACTCTCGAGCGGGAGGGCCTCACAATGAGCAGTTCTTC	CASSYSRAGGPHNEQFF
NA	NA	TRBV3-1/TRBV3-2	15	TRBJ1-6	TGTGCCAGCACCGAGGGAGGATCAGGCCCCTCACCCCTCCACTTT	CASTEGGSGPSPLHF
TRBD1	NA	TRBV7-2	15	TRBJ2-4	TGTGCCAGCAGCCCGAGGACAGGGAATTCGGGCATTCAGTACTTC	CASSPRTGNSGIQYF
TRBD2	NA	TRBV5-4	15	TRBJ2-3	TGTGCCAGCAGCTTCAGGACTAGCCCCACAGATACGCAGTATTTT	CASSFRTSPTDTQYF
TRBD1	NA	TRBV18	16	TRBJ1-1	TGTGCCAGCTCTTCAATGCCGGGACAGGGCGGGACTGAAGCTTTCTTT	CASSSMPGQGGTEAFF
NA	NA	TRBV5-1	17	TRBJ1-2	TGCGCCAGCAGCCCTCGGGACACCTCCAGATGGGCCTATGGCTACACCTTC	CASSPRDTSRWAYGYTF
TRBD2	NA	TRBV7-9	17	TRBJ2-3	TGTGCCAGCAGCCTCCGGCCGGGACCCGGGGGGGCAGATACGCAGTATTTT	CASSLRPGPGGADTQYF
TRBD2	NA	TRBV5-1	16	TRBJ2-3	TGCGCCAGCAGCTTGTTGCGGGGGGCCCAAACAGATACGCAGTATTTT	CASSLLRGAQTDTQYF
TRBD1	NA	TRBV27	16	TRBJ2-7	TGTGCCAGCAGTTTATCTTACGGGGGACAGGGGGCCTGGCAGTACTTC	CASSLSYGGQGAWQYF
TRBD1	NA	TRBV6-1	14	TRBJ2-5	TGTGCCAGCAGTGACCCGGACAGGGAGGAGACCCAGTACTTC	CASSDPDREETQYF
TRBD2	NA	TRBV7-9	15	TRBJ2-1	TGTGCCAGCAGTAGGAGCGGGAGGGGAGTCGATGAGCAGTTCTTC	CASSRSGRGVDEQFF
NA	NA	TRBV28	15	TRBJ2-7	TGTGCCAGCAGTTCCCCGGGACTGGGCCTATACGAGCAGTACTTC	CASSSPGLGLYEQYF
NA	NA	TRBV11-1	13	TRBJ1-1	TGTGCCAGCAGCCTCACAGGGCCAACTGAAGCTTTCTTT	CASSLTGPTEAFF
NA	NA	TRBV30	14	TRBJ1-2	TGTGCCTGGAGTCGTCTCCGGCGGATATATGGCTACACCTTC	CAWSRLRRIYGYTF
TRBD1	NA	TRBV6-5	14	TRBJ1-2	TGTGCCAGCCAGGTGTTTGGACAGGGCCATGGCTACACCTTC	CASQVFGQGHGYTF
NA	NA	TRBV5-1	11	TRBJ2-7	TGCGCCAGCAGCCTAGCCTACGAGCAGTACTTC	CASSLAYEQYF
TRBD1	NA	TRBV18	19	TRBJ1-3	TGTGCCAGCTCACCACCGCCGACAGGGATTTCTTCTGGTGGAAACACCATATATTTT	CASSPPPTGISSGGNTIYF
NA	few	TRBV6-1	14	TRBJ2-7	TGTGCCAGCAGTGAAAACAGGGACCTCTACGAGCAGTACTTC	CASSENRDLYEQYF
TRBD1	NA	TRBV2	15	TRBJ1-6	TGTGCCAGCAGGATTACGACAGGGTATAATTCACCCCTCCACTTT	CASRITTGYNSPLHF
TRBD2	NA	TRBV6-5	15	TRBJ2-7	TGTGCCAGCAGGCCCTCCGAGCGGGAAACCTACGAGCAGTACTTC	CASRPSERETYEQYF
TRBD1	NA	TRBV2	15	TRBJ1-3	TGTGCCAGCAGTGATTTTACAGGGGGCGGAAACACCATATATTTT	CASSDFTGGGNTIYF
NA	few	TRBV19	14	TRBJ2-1	TGTGCCAGTAGTATGGGGGGGCCCTACAATGAGCAGTTCTTC	CASSMGGPYNEQFF
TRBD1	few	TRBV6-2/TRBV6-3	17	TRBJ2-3	TGTGCCAGCAGTTACGGGGGCGGGACAGGATCCCGAGATACGCAGTATTTT	CASSYGGGTGSRDTQYF
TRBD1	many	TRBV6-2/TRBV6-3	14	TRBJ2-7	TGTGCCAGCAGTTGGACAGGGGAATCCTACGAGCAGTACTTC	CASSWTGESYEQYF
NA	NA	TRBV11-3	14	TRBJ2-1	TGTGCCAGCAGCTTCCGGGACACTTACAATGAGCAGTTCTTC	CASSFRDTYNEQFF
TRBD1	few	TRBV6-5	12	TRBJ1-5	TGTGCCAGCAGCACAGGGGGCCAGCCCCAGCATTTT	CASSTGGQPQHF
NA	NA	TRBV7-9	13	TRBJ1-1	TGTGCCAGCAGCACCCCGGGTGCCACTGAAGCTTTCTTT	CASSTPGATEAFF